Given below is one TCR beta chain in context. No antigen is known for it. Base-call qualities are not available, and no considerably larger clone is one nucleotide away. This sample was taken from a study of Tregs in tolerant kidney transplant recipients (dated by TCRdb to the late 2010s). For context, the study as a whole: The study used TCRbeta sequencing to identify donor-specific regulatory T cells before combined kidney and bone marrow transplantation, then tracked those cells after transplant. In 3 healthy controls, several methods of expanding Tregs specific for an allogeneic donor were compared by TCRbeta repertoire sequencing.

Thawed PBMCs were FACS-sorted into unstimulated Tregs (CD4+CD25+CD127-), CD4+ non-Tregs (CD4+CD25-), CD4 cells and CD8 cells. Healthy control blood came either as purchased buffy coats or from healthy volunteers. Healthy control blood was processed to PBMCs with a Ficoll density gradient and then cryopreserved, whereas patient PBMCs were collected both before and after transplant. Genomic DNA was extracted from sorted cells with the QIAGEN DNeasy Blood and Tissue Kit for TCRbeta CDR3 sequencing. Through immunoSEQ, high-throughput TCRbeta CDR3 sequencing was done commercially, including PCR amplification with internal controls and bias correction. Per the original workflow: Unique productive TCRbeta sequences were defined by CDR3 nucleotide sequence when primers matched and otherwise by CDR3 amino acid sequence together with Vbeta and Jbeta genes. To correct for sorting error, sequences found in more than one sorted population at a frequency ratio of 2:1 or less were discarded, and the remaining shared sequences were assigned to the population with the higher frequency. Sequences were defined as donor-reactive when expanded at least 5-fold in CFSE-low cells versus unstimulated cells and present at a frequency of at least 0.01% in CFSE-low cells. Jensen-Shannon divergence, calculated on the top 100 TCRbeta sequences ranked by frequency, was used to quantify repertoire divergence. For any sample with multiple sequencing runs, sorting error was corrected in each run separately before the runs were pooled. TCRdb stores this immuneACCESS table with in-frame sequences only. Part of the clones is absent; in the studies checked, under half of the shortfall reflects unresolved V genes, and no reason is known for the rest. V and J calls and clone size are those listed in that table; D and trimming were worked out from the DNA. The sample table lists some 110,000 clones, roughly nine tenths of them with a count of one. Roughly 0.63% of the sample is held by the ten biggest clonotypes.

Findings and caveats that apply to the study as a whole: Expanding Tregs with activated donor B cells appeared to identify the most biologically relevant and donor-specific TCRbeta repertoire. Because only a small number of patients were included, the study had limitations, and the results will need to be validated in larger populations as well as under other immunosuppression protocols. Biological reproducibility was not directly addressed, though technical replication error appeared minimal.

This receptor was identified in a human donor in good health. Sequences were obtained from CD4+ T cells from blood.

The sequenced DNA is TGTGCCAGTAGTATAGATTCGGGGCCGGATACGCAGTATTTT. Its translation is CASSIDSGPDTQYF. The rearranged chain carries TRBV19 and TRBJ2-3; the D region is possibly TRBD1 or TRBD2, each matching across 5 bases. CDR1 LNHDA and CDR2 SQIVND were looked up in the germline V gene (reference sequence). The CDR3, cysteine through phenylalanine, is 14 amino acids long. Only the CDR3 DNA is retained, 42 bases long and in frame from the first base. Between the V and J ends, shortened by 0 bases and 6 bases respectively, the junction contains 10 bases.